The clone carrying this T cell receptor (beta chain) was detected a few times. This sample stems from a study of immune characterization of retroperitoneal liposarcoma. TCRdb reprocessed the PCR reads via MiXCR and lists one record per CDR3 protein. The sample has around 10,000 distinct CDR3 sequences, around half seen once. The germline V gene encodes CDR1 MNHNS and CDR2 SASEGT. J was trimmed by 2 bases and V by 5 bases; bases with no gene match: 17. CDR3 length equals 18 residues. The V call is TRBV6-1, the J call TRBJ2-5, with 7 bases matching TRBD2. This TCR derives from a female donor with retroperitoneal liposarcoma. The material sequenced was tumor tissue. The CDR3 region has the DNA TGTGCCAGCAGTTCCCCCACTTTCGCTAGCGGAGATCAAGAGACCCAGTACTTC. As protein: CASSSPTFASGDQETQYF.